The following is a TCR beta chain sequence with its context. Its antigen is still unknown. Nothing much larger sits one base from this clone, and base qualities are not available. V drops 4 bases and J drops 4 bases, leaving 14 bases in between. Inclusive of the bounding cysteine and phenylalanine, the CDR3 is 14 residues long. Of all the DNA, just the CDR3 is kept, 42 bases in frame from base 1. CDR1 and CDR2 are read off the germline V gene as MDHEN and SYDVKM. TCRbeta CDR3 regions were amplified from genomic DNA using the immunoSEQ Assay, a bias-controlled multiplex PCR. Processing in the source paper ran as follows. The number of nucleated cells in each sample was estimated from the amplification of reference gene primers within the assay. To quantify the absolute abundance of each unique TCRbeta CDR3 rearrangement, sequence reads were collapsed and filtered. For each sample, productive Simpson clonality was calculated by taking the square root of Simpson's diversity index across productive rearrangements. Here the immuneACCESS table is served through TCRdb, limited to in-frame sequences with V and J called. Missing clones are a known gap in these copies; in checked studies unresolved V genes cover under half, and the rest lacks a known reason. The D gene and trimming were derived from the DNA, and the V and J assignments and clone size from that table. This sample gives approximately 79,000 clones in total; 65% to 85% of them show up just once. The top ten hold around 13% of the sample.

This specimen comes from a study of blood T cell repertoires in COVID-19 (dated by TCRdb to the early 2020s). Describing the broader study: The collaborator samples originated in the United States, Italy and Spain and spanned the acute and convalescent phases of COVID-19. The material from the prospective study consisted of cDNA or gDNA derived from T cells, B-cell-depleted T cells, or PBMCs. Subjects who had been exposed to COVID-19, were actively infected with it, or had recovered from it provided the deeply sampled blood TCRbeta repertoires that made up the dataset. The repertoires were released in a freely available public database meant as a resource for research on the immune response to SARS-CoV-2. Samples came from the ongoing ImmuneRACE study (first 160 participants) plus 1,254 subjects from 6 global collaborators. The sample metadata nearly always contained a de-identified subject ID, COVID-19 status, age in years and sex. HLA class I and class II types, where available, came from metadata supplied by the sample provider rather than from assay-based typing.

At one collaborating source in Seattle, patients were enrolled during active infection and were followed longitudinally through the course of disease. The collaborating institutions used their own protocols to collect whole blood in K2EDTA tubes. For TCRbeta analysis, collaborators shipped samples as frozen whole blood, isolated PBMCs, or DNA extracted from either of those sample types. Summary of the overall study and its limitations: Clinical and demographic metadata were provided uncurated, with the amount varying by source and participant.

The source is a man between 45 and 60 years old with COVID-19, enrolled during active disease. The receptor chain draws on TRBV28 and TRBJ2-7; a confident D gene designation cannot be given. The sequenced sample consisted of peripheral blood. The DNA sequence is given as TGTGCCAGCAGTTCCCCTCTGATACATTACGAGCAGTACTTC. It encodes CASSSPLIHYEQYF.